Shown below are 24 T cell receptor beta chains from a single sample sequenced in a study of blood T cell repertoires in COVID-19. Data came from immunoSEQ multiplex PCR; TCRdb stores just in-frame clones and leaves some out. The table has about 37,000 clones, 75% to 85% seen once. Sequenced sample: peripheral blood. All receptors derive from a woman aged 70-85 years with acute or convalescent COVID-19.

The J gene is TRBJ2-1, the V gene TRBV29-1; 10 positions match TRBD2. Germline V lookup: CDR1 SQVTM, CDR2 ANQGSEA. Trimming removed 0 bases from V and 13 bases from J; junction bases left unmatched: 9. This CDR3 spans 14 amino acids. The CDR3 DNA follows: TGCAGCGTTGAAGAAGCAGCGGGAGGGGAATTACAGTTCTTC. Translated: CSVEEAAGGELQFF.

The chain is built from TRBV6-5 and TRBJ1-3, with D maybe TRBD1 (5 bases). There are 14 residues in the CDR3. Per the germline V gene, CDR1 is MNHEY and CDR2 is SVGAGI. V dropped 9 bases and J dropped 1 base, with 13 bases sitting between them. CDR3 loop: CASSGYHSGNTIYF. DNA of the CDR3: TGTGCCAGTTCAGGGTATCATTCTGGAAACACCATATATTTT.

The CDR3 sequence: CANNRGGNTQYF. The CDR3 coding sequence is TGTGCCAATAACAGGGGGGGGAATACGCAGTATTTT. The rearrangement uses TRBV19 and TRBJ2-3; a possible D gene is TRBD1 (8 bases). Trimming removed 10 bases at V and 7 bases at J, with 15 bases between. This CDR3 contains 12 residues. CDR1 is LNHDA, CDR2 SQIVND, per germline (reference sequence). Using reference TRBV19 and TRBJ2-3 for the parts outside the CDR3, the full variable domain is DGGITQSPKYLFRKEGQNVTLSCEQNLNHDAMYWYRQDPGQGLRLIYYSQIVNDFQKGDIAEGYSVSREKKESFPLTVTSAQKNPTAFYLCANNRGGNTQYFGPGTRLTVL.

The chain links TRBV5-5 to TRBJ2-5, with 7 bases lining up with TRBD2. The CDR3 has 16 amino acids. CDR1 and CDR2 from the germline V gene are SGHKS and YYEKEE (reference sequence). With 1 base clipped from V and 0 bases from J, the junction kept 6 bases outside the gene matches. This CDR3 reads CASSLSSGVYQETQYF. DNA of the CDR3: TGTGCCAGCAGCTTGTCCAGCGGGGTGTACCAAGAGACCCAGTACTTC.

The CDR3 DNA is TGTGCCAGCACCAAACGGGACAACTCAGCCTACGAGCAGTACTTC. Protein product: CASTKRDNSAYEQYF. The chain joins TRBV7-8 to TRBJ2-7, with D maybe TRBD1 (6 bases). V was cut by 7 bases and J by 2 bases, with 18 bases left in between. In germline, CDR1 is SGHVS, CDR2 FQNEAQ. The CDR3 is made up of 15 amino acids.

The chain uses TRBV24-1 and TRBJ2-3, with 7 nucleotides matching TRBD1. The junction had 9 bases not matched to a gene; V was cut back by 3 bases and J by 4 bases. Looked up from germline, CDR1 is KGHDR and CDR2 is SFDVKD. This CDR3 has 16 residues. The CDR3 DNA is TGTGCCACCAGTGATCAAGGGGGCGCCGACCCAGATACGCAGTATTTT. This sequence encodes CATSDQGGADPDTQYF.

This clone was observed once. This sequence joins TRBV12-3 or TRBV12-4 and TRBJ1-2, with 9 positions matching TRBD1. The CDR3 runs 13 residues. Trimming removed 6 bases from V and 8 bases from J; junction bases left unmatched: 7. The CDR3 bases are TGTGCCAGCAGCCGGACAGGGGTAAAAGGCTACACCTTC. As protein: CASSRTGVKGYTF.

This clone has only one observation. J is TRBJ1-4 and V is TRBV10-3; no definite D call. The CDR3 is 13 residues long. Germline V gene lookup returns CDR1 ENHRY and CDR2 SYGVKD. V lost 6 bases and J lost 4, with 9 bases in between. The CDR3 region is CAIRPEINEKLFF. CDR3 bases: TGTGCCATCAGGCCCGAGATTAATGAAAAACTGTTTTTT.

This chain links TRBV28 with TRBJ1-4, with 9 bases fitting TRBD1. V lost 3 bases and J lost 5; bases outside the gene matches: 4. CDR1 is MDHEN, CDR2 SYDVKM, per germline. The CDR3 extends over 15 amino acids. Here the CDR3 reads CASSFSGTGNEKLFF. As DNA, the CDR3 is TGTGCCAGCAGTTTCTCGGGGACAGGGAATGAAAAACTGTTTTTT.

The chain combines TRBV28 with TRBJ2-7; TRBD2 matches 8 bases. J was trimmed by 7 bases and V by 6 bases; bases with no gene match: 11. This CDR3 contains 14 residues. From germline, CDR1 is MDHEN and CDR2 SYDVKM. CDR3 region: CASSLPSSGSEQYF. DNA for the CDR3: TGTGCCAGCAGCCTCCCTTCTAGCGGGTCTGAGCAGTACTTC. The full variable domain, its missing parts supplied by reference TRBV28 and TRBJ2-7, is DVKVTQSSRYLVKRTGEKVFLECVQDMDHENMFWYRQDPGLGLRLIYFSYDVKMKEKGDIPEGYSVSREKKERFSLILESASTNQTSMYLCASSLPSSGSEQYFGPGTRLTVT.

The chain carries TRBV13 and TRBJ2-5, with D perhaps matching TRBD2 (6 bases). Trimming stripped 5 bases from V and 5 bases from J, with 12 bases between. The CDR3 consists of 13 residues. Germline CDR1 and CDR2: PRHDT and FYEKMQ (reference sequence). CDR3 in amino acids: CASSTTSIETQYF. DNA of the CDR3: TGTGCCAGCAGCACAACTAGCATCGAGACCCAGTACTTC.

The chain has TRBV19 and TRBJ1-5, with D maybe TRBD1 (5 bases). V dropped 7 bases and J dropped 6 bases, with 19 bases sitting between them. Germline V lookup: CDR1 LNHDA, CDR2 SQIVND (reference sequence). The CDR3 has 15 amino acids. The CDR3 DNA is TGTGCCAGTAAACGAGGAATAACGGACATTCAGCCCCAGCATTTT. Translated, it gives CASKRGITDIQPQHF.

This chain uses TRBV6-5 with TRBJ2-7; D may be TRBD1 (5 bases). This CDR3 contains 15 residues. Germline-derived CDR1 and CDR2 are MNHEY and SVGAGI. V lost 6 bases and J lost 0, with 15 bases in between. The CDR3 nucleotides are TGTGCCAGCAGAAAATCGACAGATACCTCCTACGAGCAGTACTTC. It specifies CASRKSTDTSYEQYF.

V and J are TRBV6-5 and TRBJ2-5; weak D call: TRBD2 (6 bases). V dropped 8 bases and J dropped 5 bases, with 15 bases sitting between them. From germline, CDR1 is MNHEY and CDR2 SVGAGI. The CDR3 runs 13 residues. In nucleotides, the CDR3 is TGTGCCAGCCGGCCTAGCGCCATGGAGACCCAGTACTTC. It codes for CASRPSAMETQYF.

By frequency in the sample, this clone is medium-sized. The gene calls are TRBV7-2 and TRBJ2-7; D ambiguous. The V and J ends lost 5 bases and 0 bases respectively, with 5 bases between them. The CDR3 consists of 12 residues. Germline V gene lookup returns CDR1 SGHTA and CDR2 FQGNSA. The CDR3 is CASSPLSYEQYF. The CDR3 DNA sequence: TGTGCCAGCAGCCCCCTCTCCTACGAGCAGTACTTC.

The CDR3 spells CATGTLMNTEAFF. As DNA, the CDR3 is TGTGCCACCGGGACACTGATGAACACTGAAGCTTTCTTT. V usage is TRBV10-3 and J usage is TRBJ1-1, with D perhaps TRBD1 (6 bases). Germline-derived CDR1 and CDR2 are ENHRY and SYGVKD. Trimming stripped 10 bases from V and 0 bases from J, with 12 bases between. The CDR3 extends over 13 amino acids.

The chain links TRBV6-6 to TRBJ2-7; D might be TRBD1 (6 bases). Germline CDR1 MNHNY, CDR2 SVGAGI (reference sequence). The V gene lost 9 bases and the J gene lost 2 bases, with 14 bases spanning the gap. The CDR3 has 13 residues. The CDR3 DNA reads TGTGCCAGTAACTCAGGGGCCCCCTACGAGCAGTACTTC. Translating gives CASNSGAPYEQYF.

The chain combines TRBV6-5 with TRBJ2-3; 7 bases fit TRBD1. CDR1 and CDR2 (germline): MNHEY, SVGAGI. V lost 6 bases to trimming and J lost 2 bases; unmatched junction nucleotides: 5. The CDR3 runs 14 residues. The CDR3 here is CASRGQFLTDTQYF. The CDR3 DNA follows: TGTGCCAGCAGGGGACAGTTTCTCACAGATACGCAGTATTTT.

The rearrangement joins TRBV7-9 to TRBJ2-5; 9 bases are shared with TRBD1. V dropped 4 bases and J dropped 4; count of bases not matched to a gene: 4. CDR3 length equals 14 residues. Germline V gene lookup returns CDR1 SEHNR and CDR2 FQNEAQ (reference sequence). Here the CDR3 reads CASSSTGGTETQYF. In nucleotides, the CDR3 is TGTGCCAGCAGCTCAACAGGGGGCACAGAGACCCAGTACTTC.

The chain is built from TRBV10-2 and TRBJ1-5, with 9 bases fitting TRBD1. Germline trimming cut 8 bases from V and 4 bases from J; bases unmatched to any gene: 3. The CDR3 totals 13 residues. From germline, CDR1 is WSHSY and CDR2 SAAADI. The CDR3 here is CASVGQGNQPQHF. The CDR3 DNA reads as TGCGCCAGCGTTGGACAGGGGAATCAGCCCCAGCATTTT.

This chain uses TRBV21-1 with TRBJ2-7; TRBD1, the table's D call, was not compared with the DNA. TRBV21-1 is classified as a pseudogene. The CDR3 covers 16 residues. The CDR3 DNA follows: TGTGCCAGCAGCAAAGTCCCGGGACAGGGAGGGTACGAGCAGTACTTC. It translates to CASSKVPGQGGYEQYF.

The rearrangement links TRBV2 to TRBJ2-3, with TRBD2 matching 9 bases. Germline V CDR1 and CDR2: SNHLY, FYNNEI. CDR3 length equals 20 residues. V shed 2 bases and J 0 bases; nucleotides not matched to a gene: 15. The CDR3, as DNA: TGTGCCAGCAGTGAAATGGTTAGCGGGGGACTCTTCTTTAGCACAGATACGCAGTATTTT. Its translation is CASSEMVSGGLFFSTDTQYF. The variable domain in full, completed from reference TRBV2 and TRBJ2-3, reads EPEVTQTPSHQVTQMGQEVILRCVPISNHLYFYWYRQILGQKVEFLVSFYNNEISEKSEIFDDQFSVERPDGSNFTLKIRSTKLEDSAMYFCASSEMVSGGLFFSTDTQYFGPGTRLTVL.

The gene calls are TRBV5-8 and TRBJ2-1; 13 bases match TRBD2. The length of the CDR3 is 15 residues. The V gene end was trimmed by 2 bases and the J gene end by 5 bases; junction bases not matched to a gene: 1. CDR1 and CDR2 (germline): SGHTS, YDEGEE. The CDR3 loop reads CASSLGLAGDNEQFF. Written as DNA, the CDR3 is TGTGCCAGCAGCTTAGGACTAGCGGGAGACAATGAGCAGTTCTTC.

Notes on this clone: A read error may produce the germline difference seen at one junction end. The V call is TRBV7-8, the J call TRBJ2-7; 10 nucleotides agree with TRBD1. The CDR3 totals 14 residues. CDR1 SGHVS and CDR2 FQNEAQ come from the germline V gene. In DNA, the CDR3 is TGTGCCAACAGCGAGGGACAGGGGACTCGAGAGCAGTACTTC. Translation: CANSEGQGTREQYF.